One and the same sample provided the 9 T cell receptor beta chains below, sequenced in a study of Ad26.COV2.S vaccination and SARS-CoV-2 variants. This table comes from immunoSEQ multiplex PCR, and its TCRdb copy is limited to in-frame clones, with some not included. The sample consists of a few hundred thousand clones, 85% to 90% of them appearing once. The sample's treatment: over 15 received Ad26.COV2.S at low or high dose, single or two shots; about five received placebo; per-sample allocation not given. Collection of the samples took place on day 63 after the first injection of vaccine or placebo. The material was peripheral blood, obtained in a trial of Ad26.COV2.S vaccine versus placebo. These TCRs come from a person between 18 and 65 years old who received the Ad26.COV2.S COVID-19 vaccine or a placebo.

Written as DNA, the CDR3 is TGTGCCAGCAGTTTCTACCGCACAGATACGCAGTATTTT. Translating gives CASSFYRTDTQYF. The V and J genes are TRBV12-3 or TRBV12-4 and TRBJ2-3, with D unclear. Trimming shortened V by 3 bases and J by 1 base, and 5 bases separated the two germline ends. The CDR3 has 13 amino acids.

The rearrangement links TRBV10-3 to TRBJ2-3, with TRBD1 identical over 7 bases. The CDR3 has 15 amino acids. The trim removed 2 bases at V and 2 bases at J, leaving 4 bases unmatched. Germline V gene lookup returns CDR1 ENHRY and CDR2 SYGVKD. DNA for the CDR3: TGTGCCATCAGTGAGCCGGGACAGTCCACAGATACGCAGTATTTT. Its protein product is CAISEPGQSTDTQYF.

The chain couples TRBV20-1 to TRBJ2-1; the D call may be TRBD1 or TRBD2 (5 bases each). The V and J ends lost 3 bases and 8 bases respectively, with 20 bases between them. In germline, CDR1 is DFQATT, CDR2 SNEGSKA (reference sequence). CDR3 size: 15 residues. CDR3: CSASGRVALGDEQFF. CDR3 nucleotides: TGCAGTGCTAGTGGGCGGGTAGCCTTGGGGGATGAGCAGTTCTTC.

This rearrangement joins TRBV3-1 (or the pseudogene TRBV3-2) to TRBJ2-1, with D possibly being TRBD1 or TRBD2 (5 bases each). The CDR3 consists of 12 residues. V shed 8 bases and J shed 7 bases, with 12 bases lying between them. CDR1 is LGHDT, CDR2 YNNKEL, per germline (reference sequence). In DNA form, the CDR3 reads TGTGCCAGCCTATCCTGGGGGAATGAGCAGTTCTTC. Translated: CASLSWGNEQFF.

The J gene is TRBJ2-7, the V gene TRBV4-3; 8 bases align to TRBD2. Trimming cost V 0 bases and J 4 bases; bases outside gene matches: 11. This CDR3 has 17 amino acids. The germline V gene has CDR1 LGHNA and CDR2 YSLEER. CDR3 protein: CASSQDGSGRGWYEQYV. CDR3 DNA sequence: TGCGCCAGCAGCCAAGATGGGAGCGGGAGAGGGTGGTACGAGCAGTACGTC.

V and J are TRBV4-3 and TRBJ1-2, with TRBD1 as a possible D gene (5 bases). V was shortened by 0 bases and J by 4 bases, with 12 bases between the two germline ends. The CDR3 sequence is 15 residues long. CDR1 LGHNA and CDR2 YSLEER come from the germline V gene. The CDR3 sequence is CASSQDAGMGYGYTF. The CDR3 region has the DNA TGCGCCAGCAGCCAAGATGCAGGGATGGGCTATGGCTACACCTTC.

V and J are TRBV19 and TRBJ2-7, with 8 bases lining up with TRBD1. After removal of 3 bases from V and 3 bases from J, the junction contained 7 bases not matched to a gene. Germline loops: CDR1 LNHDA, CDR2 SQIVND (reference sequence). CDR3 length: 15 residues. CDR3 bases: TGTGCCAGTAGTATGATAGGACAGGGTTTCTACGAGCAGTACTTC. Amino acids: CASSMIGQGFYEQYF.

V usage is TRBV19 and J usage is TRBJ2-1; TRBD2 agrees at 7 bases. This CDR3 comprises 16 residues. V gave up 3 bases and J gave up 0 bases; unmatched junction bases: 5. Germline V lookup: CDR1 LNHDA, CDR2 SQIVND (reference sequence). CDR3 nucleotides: TGTGCCAGTAGTATCAGCGGCGGGAGCTCCTACAATGAGCAGTTCTTC. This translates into CASSISGGSSYNEQFF.

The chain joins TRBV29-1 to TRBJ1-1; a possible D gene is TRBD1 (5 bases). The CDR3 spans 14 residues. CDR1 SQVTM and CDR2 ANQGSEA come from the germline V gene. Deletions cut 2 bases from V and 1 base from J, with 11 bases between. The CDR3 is CSVETIQGNTEAFF. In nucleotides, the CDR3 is TGCAGCGTTGAAACAATCCAGGGGAACACTGAAGCTTTCTTT.